The rows below give T cell receptor beta chains drawn from one sample of a study of monozygotic twins with inflammatory bowel disease. For each CDR3 protein, TCRdb gives one entry from its re-call of the 5' RACE reads, without DNA. The table gives 300,000 to 450,000 distinct CDR3 sequences; the top ten clones make up just over 2.5% of it. The specimen sequenced was blood. The receptors were sampled from a human donor with ulcerative colitis or Crohn's disease, or a healthy co-twin of an affected twin (not recorded which). Both conserved end residues are part of each CDR3.

J gene	V gene	CDR3 protein
TRBJ2-7	TRBV20-1	CSARAGGTYEQYF
TRBJ1-4	TRBV7-2	CASSLVRGNEKLFF
TRBJ2-4	TRBV7-8	CASSVRQGLSSLAKNIQYF
TRBJ1-4	TRBV5-1	CASSLARGETNEKLFF
TRBJ1-5	TRBV27	CASSLSRGGPQPQHF
TRBJ1-6	TRBV5-1	CASSPEAANSPLHF
TRBJ2-3	TRBV28	CASSLWTGSYTDTQYF
TRBJ1-2	TRBV7-9	CASSPRGQTTNYGYTF
TRBJ2-1	TRBV7-2	CASSFGRPASNEQFF
TRBJ2-5	TRBV7-9	CASTLTGGGETQYF
TRBJ2-2	TRBV20-1	CSARAGASGELFF
TRBJ2-5	TRBV6-2/TRBV6-3	CASRPTRTGGGSETQYF
TRBJ2-3	TRBV6-5	CASSLDPAVDTQYF
TRBJ2-7	TRBV27	CASSSTSGDYEQYF
TRBJ2-3	TRBV7-8	CASSFKRGNGDTQYF
TRBJ2-5	TRBV5-1	CASSSGLTEYQETQYF
TRBJ2-3	TRBV5-4	CASSSTGRTDTQYF
TRBJ2-7	TRBV18	CASSPRRGNEQYF
TRBJ1-6	TRBV12-3/TRBV12-4	CASTDSLLAPLHF
TRBJ1-6	TRBV7-9	CASSLQTNNSPLHF
TRBJ1-1	TRBV3-1	CASTLRPSFGKNTEAFF
TRBJ1-6	TRBV5-6	CASSLGTIYNSPLHF
TRBJ2-7	TRBV6-2/TRBV6-3	CASSYGTWRSYEQYF
TRBJ2-2	TRBV6-1	CASTLQRTRLGTGELFF
TRBJ2-6	TRBV9	CASSERGAGANVLTF
TRBJ1-1	TRBV6-1	CASSEWTGERTEAFF
TRBJ2-2	TRBV25-1	CASSIQDHGELFF
TRBJ1-1	TRBV11-2	CASSLSYRDRQEGTEAFF
TRBJ1-3	TRBV9	CASSVPGNTIYF
TRBJ1-1	TRBV28	CASREEGPLNAEAFF
TRBJ2-2	TRBV9	CASSVGTNTGELFF
TRBJ1-5	TRBV2	CASSDPLGQGGYQPQHF
TRBJ2-7	TRBV7-8	CASSSGPIYEQYF
TRBJ2-1	TRBV27	CASSLTPHYNEQFF
TRBJ1-5	TRBV6-5	CASSSGTGVINQPQHF
TRBJ2-3	TRBV7-2	CASSLASGWGGTDTQYF
TRBJ2-2	TRBV7-3	CASSLSPPGGGYTGELFF
TRBJ2-3	TRBV11-1	CASSLMGRDEETSTDTQYF
TRBJ2-1	TRBV4-3	CASSRRTSGRYNEQFF
TRBJ1-3	TRBV4-1	CASSQRGASGNTIYF
TRBJ2-3	TRBV18	CASSRADSTDTQYF
TRBJ1-5	TRBV7-2	CASSLHRGRVNQPQHF
TRBJ2-2	TRBV20-1	CSARDSSGTGELFF
TRBJ2-5	TRBV5-1	CASSSAGGRQETQYF
TRBJ1-2	TRBV25-1	CASSAPGPYLYGYTF
TRBJ2-1	TRBV5-5	CASSLRQNDEQFF
TRBJ2-1	TRBV24-1	CATKPSGSDEQFF
TRBJ2-1	TRBV10-3	CAISGIAGGSVNEQFF
TRBJ2-3	TRBV6-5	CASSYSTLPFTTDTQYF
TRBJ1-5	TRBV12-3/TRBV12-4	CASSFRGTLGTEQPQHF
TRBJ2-5	TRBV12-3/TRBV12-4	CASSLTRLKEETQYF
TRBJ2-1	TRBV7-2	CASSPDRGNIYNEQFF
TRBJ1-5	TRBV11-2	CASSRTGTANQPQHF
TRBJ2-2	TRBV28	CASSLHHAGELFF
TRBJ2-5	TRBV7-9	CASSLGPGETQYF